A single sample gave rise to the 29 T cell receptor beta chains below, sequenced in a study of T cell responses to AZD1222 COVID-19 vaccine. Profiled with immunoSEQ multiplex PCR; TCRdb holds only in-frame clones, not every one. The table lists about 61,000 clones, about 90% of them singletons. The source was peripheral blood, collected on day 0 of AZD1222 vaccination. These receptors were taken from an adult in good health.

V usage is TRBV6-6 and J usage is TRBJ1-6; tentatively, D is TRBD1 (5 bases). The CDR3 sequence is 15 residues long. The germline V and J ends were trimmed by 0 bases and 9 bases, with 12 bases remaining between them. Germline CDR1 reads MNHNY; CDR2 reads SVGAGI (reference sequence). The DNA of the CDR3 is TGTGCCAGCAGTTACTCGGGGGTATTTGGTTCACCCCTCCACTTT. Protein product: CASSYSGVFGSPLHF.

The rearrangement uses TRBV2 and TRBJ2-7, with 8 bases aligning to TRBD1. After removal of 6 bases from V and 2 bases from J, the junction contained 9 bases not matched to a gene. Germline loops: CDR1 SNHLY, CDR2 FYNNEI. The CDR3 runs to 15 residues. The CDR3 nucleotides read TGTGCCAGCAGGGTAAGACAGGGGCTAACCTACGAGCAGTACTTC. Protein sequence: CASRVRQGLTYEQYF.

CDR3 residues: CASSPPGDPGGEQYF. CDR3 nucleotide sequence: TGTGCCAGCTCACCACCGGGTGACCCCGGTGGCGAGCAGTACTTC. The chain uses TRBV18 and TRBJ2-7; D unresolved. Germline-derived CDR1 and CDR2 are KGHSH and LQKENI. V was clipped by 0 bases and J by 6 bases, with 15 bases between them. The CDR3 has 15 amino acids.

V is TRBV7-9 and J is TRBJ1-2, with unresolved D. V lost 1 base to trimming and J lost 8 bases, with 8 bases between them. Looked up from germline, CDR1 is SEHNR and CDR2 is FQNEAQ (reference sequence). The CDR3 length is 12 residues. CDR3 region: CASSLVPQGYTF. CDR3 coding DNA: TGTGCCAGCAGCTTAGTTCCTCAAGGCTACACCTTC.

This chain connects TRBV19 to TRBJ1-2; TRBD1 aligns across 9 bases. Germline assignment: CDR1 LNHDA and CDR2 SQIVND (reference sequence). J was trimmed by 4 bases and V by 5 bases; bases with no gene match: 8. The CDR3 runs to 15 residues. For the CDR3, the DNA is TGTGCCAGTAGTCCCCGGGACAGGGCCCTCTATGGCTACACCTTC. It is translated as CASSPRDRALYGYTF.

This CDR3 reads CASRGQVSYEQYF. The CDR3, as DNA: TGTGCCAGCCGAGGACAGGTCTCCTACGAGCAGTACTTC. This rearrangement joins TRBV18 to TRBJ2-7; TRBD1 matches 7 bases. The CDR3 loop spans 13 amino acids. The V segment lost 8 bases and the J segment 0 bases; nucleotides outside the gene matches: 4. Germline CDR1 and CDR2: KGHSH and LQKENI.

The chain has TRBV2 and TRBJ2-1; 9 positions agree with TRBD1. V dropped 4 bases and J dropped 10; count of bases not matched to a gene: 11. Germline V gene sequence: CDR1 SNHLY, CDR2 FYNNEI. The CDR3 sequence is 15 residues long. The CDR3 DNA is TGTGCCAGCAGTGTGGACAGGGGAGCCTCTACCGAGCAGTTCTTC. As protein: CASSVDRGASTEQFF.

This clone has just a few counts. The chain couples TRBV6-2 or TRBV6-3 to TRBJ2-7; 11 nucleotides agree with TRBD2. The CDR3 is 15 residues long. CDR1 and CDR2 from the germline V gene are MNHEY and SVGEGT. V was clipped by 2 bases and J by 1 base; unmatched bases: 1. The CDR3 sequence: CASSYRLAGSYEQYF. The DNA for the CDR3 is TGTGCCAGCAGTTACCGACTAGCGGGGTCCTACGAGCAGTACTTC.

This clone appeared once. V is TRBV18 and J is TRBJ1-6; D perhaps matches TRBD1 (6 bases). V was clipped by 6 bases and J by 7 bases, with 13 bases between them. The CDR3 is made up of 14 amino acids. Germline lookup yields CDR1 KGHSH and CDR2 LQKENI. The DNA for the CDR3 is TGTGCCAGCTCTCTCGACAGGCTGAATTCACCCCTCCACTTT. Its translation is CASSLDRLNSPLHF.

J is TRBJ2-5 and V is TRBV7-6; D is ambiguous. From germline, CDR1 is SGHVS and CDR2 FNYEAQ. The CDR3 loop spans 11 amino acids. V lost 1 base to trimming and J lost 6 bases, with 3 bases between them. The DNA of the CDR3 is TGTGCCAGCAGCTTAGGACAGACCCAGTACTTC. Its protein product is CASSLGQTQYF.

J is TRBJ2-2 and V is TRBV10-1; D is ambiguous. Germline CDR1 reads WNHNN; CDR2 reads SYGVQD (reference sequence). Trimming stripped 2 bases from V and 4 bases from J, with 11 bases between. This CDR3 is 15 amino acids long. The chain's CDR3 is CASSEESLGTGELFF. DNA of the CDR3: TGCGCCAGCAGTGAGGAGAGCCTAGGCACCGGGGAGCTGTTTTTT.

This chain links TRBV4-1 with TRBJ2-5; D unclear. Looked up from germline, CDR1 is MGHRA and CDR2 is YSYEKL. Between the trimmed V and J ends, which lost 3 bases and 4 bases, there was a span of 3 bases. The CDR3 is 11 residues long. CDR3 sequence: CASSQAETQYF. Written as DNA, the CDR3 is TGCGCCAGCAGCCAGGCAGAGACCCAGTACTTC.

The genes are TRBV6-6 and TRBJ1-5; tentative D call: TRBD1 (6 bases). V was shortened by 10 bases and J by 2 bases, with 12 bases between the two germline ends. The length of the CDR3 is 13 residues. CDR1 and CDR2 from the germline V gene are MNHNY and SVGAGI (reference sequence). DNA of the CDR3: TGTGCCACCGGACAGAGCGGCAATCAGCCCCAGCATTTT. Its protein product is CATGQSGNQPQHF.

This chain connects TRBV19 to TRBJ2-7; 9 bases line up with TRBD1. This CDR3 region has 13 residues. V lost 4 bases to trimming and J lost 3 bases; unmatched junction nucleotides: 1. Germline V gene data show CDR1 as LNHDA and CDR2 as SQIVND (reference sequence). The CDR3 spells CASSKTGGYEQYF. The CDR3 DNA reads TGTGCCAGTAGTAAGACAGGGGGCTACGAGCAGTACTTC.

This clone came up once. CDR3 sequence (DNA): TGTGCCAGCAGTGAATATCTGGGGACAACAGATACGCAGTATTTT. Translating it yields CASSEYLGTTDTQYF. This chain connects TRBV6-1 to TRBJ2-3; possibly TRBD1 for D (6 bases). The length of the CDR3 is 15 residues. Germline V lookup: CDR1 MNHNS, CDR2 SASEGT. Trimming stripped 2 bases from V and 3 bases from J, with 12 bases between.

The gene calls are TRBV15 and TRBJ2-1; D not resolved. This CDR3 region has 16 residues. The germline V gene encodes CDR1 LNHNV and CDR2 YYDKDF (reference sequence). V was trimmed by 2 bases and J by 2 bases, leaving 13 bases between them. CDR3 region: CATSRKVGGTYNEQFF. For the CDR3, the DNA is TGTGCCACCAGCAGAAAGGTTGGCGGTACCTACAATGAGCAGTTCTTC.

CDR3 DNA: TGTGCCACCAGCAGACCCTCCGGGACGTTAGATACGCAGTATTTT. Translating gives CATSRPSGTLDTQYF. The V call is TRBV15, the J call TRBJ2-3; D may correspond to TRBD1 or TRBD2 (5 bases each). This CDR3 has 15 residues. Germline loops: CDR1 LNHNV, CDR2 YYDKDF (reference sequence). Trimming took 2 bases from V and 5 from J, leaving 14 bases between them.

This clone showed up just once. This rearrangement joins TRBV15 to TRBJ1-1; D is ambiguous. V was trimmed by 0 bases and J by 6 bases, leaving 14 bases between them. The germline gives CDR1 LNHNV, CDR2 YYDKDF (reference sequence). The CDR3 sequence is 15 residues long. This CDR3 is CATSRDRSPEAEAFF. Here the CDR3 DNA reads TGTGCCACCAGCAGAGATCGCAGCCCGGAGGCTGAAGCTTTCTTT.

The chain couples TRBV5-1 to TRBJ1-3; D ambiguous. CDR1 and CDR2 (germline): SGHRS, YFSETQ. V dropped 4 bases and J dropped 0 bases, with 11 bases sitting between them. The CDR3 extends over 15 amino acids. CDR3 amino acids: CASSNSPNSGNTIYF. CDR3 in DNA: TGCGCCAGCAGCAACTCACCCAACTCTGGAAACACCATATATTTT.

CDR3 DNA: TGTGCCTGGAGTGAGAGGATCGAAAAACTGTTTTTT. The encoded protein is CAWSERIEKLFF. J is TRBJ1-4 and V is TRBV30, with D unclear. Germline V gene data show CDR1 as GTSNPN and CDR2 as SVGIG (reference sequence). The CDR3 has 12 amino acids. The V gene lost 1 base and the J gene lost 8 bases, with 8 bases spanning the gap.

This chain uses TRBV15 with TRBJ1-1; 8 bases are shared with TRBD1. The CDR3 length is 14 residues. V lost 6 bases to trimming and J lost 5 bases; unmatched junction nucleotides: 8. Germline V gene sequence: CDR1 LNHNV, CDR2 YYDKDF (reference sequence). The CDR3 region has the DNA TGTGCCACCAGGGACAGGGAAGGATGGACTGAAGCTTTCTTT. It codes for CATRDREGWTEAFF. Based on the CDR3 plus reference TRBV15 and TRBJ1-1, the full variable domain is DAMVIQNPRYQVTQFGKPVTLSCSQTLNHNVMYWYQQKSSQAPKLLFHYYDKDFNNEADTPDNFQSRRPNTSFCFLDIRSPGLGDTAMYLCATRDREGWTEAFFGQGTRLTVV.

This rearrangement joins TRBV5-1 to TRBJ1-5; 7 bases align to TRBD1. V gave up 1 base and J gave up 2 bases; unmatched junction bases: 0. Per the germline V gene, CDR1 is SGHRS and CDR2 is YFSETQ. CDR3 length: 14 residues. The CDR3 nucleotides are TGCGCCAGCAGCTTGACAGGGGGCAATCAGCCCCAGCATTTT. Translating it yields CASSLTGGNQPQHF.

The CDR3 loop is CASSYSGIPNYGYTF. CDR3 DNA sequence: TGTGCCAGCAGTTACTCGGGGATCCCAAACTATGGCTACACCTTC. The V call is TRBV6-5, the J call TRBJ1-2; no reliable D call. The CDR3 covers 15 residues. V lost 0 bases, J lost 2 bases, and 10 bases lay in between. The germline gives CDR1 MNHEY, CDR2 SVGAGI.

This CDR3 is CASALGNQPQHF. In DNA, the CDR3 is TGTGCCTCCGCACTCGGCAATCAGCCCCAGCATTTT. The chain recombines TRBV30 with TRBJ1-5; no clear D gene. V was shortened by 7 bases and J by 2 bases, with 9 bases between the two germline ends. The CDR3 is 12 amino acids. From germline, CDR1 is GTSNPN and CDR2 SVGIG (reference sequence).

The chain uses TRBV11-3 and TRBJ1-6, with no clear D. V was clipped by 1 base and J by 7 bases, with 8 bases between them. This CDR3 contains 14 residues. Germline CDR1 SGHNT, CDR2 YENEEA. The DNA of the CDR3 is TGTGCCAGCAGCTTAGTGGCAGCAAATTCACCCCTCCACTTT. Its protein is CASSLVAANSPLHF.

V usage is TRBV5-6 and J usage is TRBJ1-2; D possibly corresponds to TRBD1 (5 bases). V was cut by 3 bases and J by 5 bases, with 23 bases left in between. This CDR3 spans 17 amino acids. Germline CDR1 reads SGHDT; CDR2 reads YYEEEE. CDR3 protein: CASSSKRVQRGSYGYTF. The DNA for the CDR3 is TGTGCCAGCAGCTCAAAAAGGGTACAAAGGGGCTCGTATGGCTACACCTTC.

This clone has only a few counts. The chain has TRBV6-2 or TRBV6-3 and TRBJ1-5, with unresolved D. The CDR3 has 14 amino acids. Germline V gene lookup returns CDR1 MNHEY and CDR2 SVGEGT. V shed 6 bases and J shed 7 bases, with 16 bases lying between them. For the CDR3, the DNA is TGTGCCAGCAGCAAAGTTACCCCAGAGCAGCCCCAGCATTTT. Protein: CASSKVTPEQPQHF.

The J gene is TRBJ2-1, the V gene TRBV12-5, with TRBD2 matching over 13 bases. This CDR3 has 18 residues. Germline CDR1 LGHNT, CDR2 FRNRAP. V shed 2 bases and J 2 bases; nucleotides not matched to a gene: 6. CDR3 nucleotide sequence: TGTGCTAGTGGTTTGCTACTAGCGGGGGGGCTTACCTACAATGAGCAGTTCTTC. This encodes CASGLLLAGGLTYNEQFF.

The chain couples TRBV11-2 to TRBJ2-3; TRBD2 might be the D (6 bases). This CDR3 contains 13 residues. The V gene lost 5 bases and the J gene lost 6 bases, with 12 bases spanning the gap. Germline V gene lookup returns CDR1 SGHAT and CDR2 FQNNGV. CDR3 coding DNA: TGTGCCAGCAGCCTAAGTGGGGGGGATACGCAGTATTTT. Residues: CASSLSGGDTQYF.